Included here is one TCR beta chain sequence, with context. In this sample, this clone turned up once. Its specific antigen is unknown. Base quality data are lacking; no much larger clone is found one base away. The germline V gene encodes CDR1 MGHRA and CDR2 YSYEKL. The junction carries 10 bases between V and J, which are trimmed by 4 bases and 7 bases respectively. Reading from cysteine to phenylalanine, the CDR3 counts 12 amino acids. Only the CDR3 DNA is retained, 36 bases long and in frame from the first base. The sample's time point label, in plain terms: eleven to twelve months on ibrutinib. For TCR beta library preparation, 2 to 2.5 micrograms of genomic DNA were isolated from cryopreserved PBMCs. Longitudinal blood samples from CLL patients receiving ibrutinib monotherapy were subjected to high-throughput TCR beta sequencing. The patients took part in an open-label, single-center phase 2 trial of ibrutinib monotherapy.

Each clonotype received, on average, 10x coverage in deep resolution sequencing performed on a MiSeq, where the target depth lay between 1 in 1 million and 1 in 200,000 T cells. TCR beta libraries were generated with the immunoSEQ hsTCRB Kit. Per the source publication's procedure: The data were analyzed with ImmunoSEQ Analyzer and ImmunoSEQ Data Assistant, and V, D and J gene assignments followed IMGT definitions. Clonality, which ranges from 0 to 1, was calculated by subtracting the normalized Shannon entropy of productive rearrangement frequencies from one. Only overrepresented clonotypes making up at least 0.05% of each patient's repertoire were included in the public clonotype analysis. Roughly 13 age-matched healthy donor repertoires from immuneACCESS served as clonality controls. TCRdb provides this immuneACCESS table in a form limited to in-frame rearrangements. Some clones are lacking; in checked studies, under half of them reflect an unresolved V gene, and why the rest are absent is not known. Clone size and V and J calls were adopted from that table, with D and trimming inferred from the DNA. This sample has just over 200,000 clones in its table, and about four fifths of those were observed once. More than 9.5% of the sample is taken by the ten largest.

The sample belongs to a study of cytotoxic CD8 clonotypes in ibrutinib-treated CLL (dated by TCRdb to about 2021). Regarding the study in general: The cohort included about 15 treatment-naive and roughly 10 relapsed/refractory patients; 17 to 18 were IGHV unmutated. On average, each sample had about 250,000 productive templates and more than 85,000 productive rearrangements. Of the roughly 90 participants in the trial, approximately 26 had longitudinal samples available. Partial responses were observed in roughly 24 patients and complete responses in 2; after a median follow-up of around 68 months, remission was maintained in 14 patients and progression was observed in roughly twelve. Every sample from remission and from progressive disease was obtained while the patients were still on ibrutinib. Response samples were taken after a median of roughly eleven months on treatment, ranging from about 6 to 40 months. Cryopreserved peripheral blood mononuclear cells were collected at three points: before therapy, at response, and at either sustained remission or disease progression. General findings and caveats noted by the study authors: Public clonotypes were rare and either contracted or stayed stable during treatment, and the rise in clonality at ibrutinib response reflected the expansion of private clonotypes. Baseline clonality exceeded that of age-matched healthy donors and correlated strongly with circulating CD8+ T-cell counts. Sampling times were not matched between sustained-remission and progressing patients, and lymph node repertoires were not studied. Clonality increased at ibrutinib response, stayed stable in sustained remission, and fell back toward baseline at progression.

The input for sequencing was PBMCs, taken after 12 months of ibrutinib treatment. This receptor chain uses TRBV4-1 and TRBJ1-1, with an unclear D gene assignment. This TCR was sampled from a human donor with chronic lymphocytic leukemia. Here the CDR3 is given as CASSRVGREAFF. The DNA reads as follows: TGCGCCAGCAGCCGAGTAGGGCGTGAAGCTTTCTTT.